These 19 T cell receptor beta chains came from one sample sequenced in a study of glioma-infiltrating T cells after dendritic cell vaccination. The method was immunoSEQ multiplex PCR; TCRdb's version includes in-frame clones alone and lacks a portion of them. The sample lists roughly 96,000 clones, around three quarters seen once, with about 6.5% in the top ten. The material was blood, obtained before dendritic cell vaccination. These receptors all stem from a human donor with glioblastoma.

The chain joins TRBV7-9 to TRBJ1-1, with no clear D. Trimming cost V 3 bases and J 5 bases, with 7 bases left between them. The CDR3 extends over 12 amino acids. Germline V gene lookup returns CDR1 SEHNR and CDR2 FQNEAQ (reference sequence). The CDR3 DNA is TGTGCCAGCAGCTTCGCGGCGACTGAAGCTTTCTTT. It specifies CASSFAATEAFF.

The genes are TRBV21-1 and TRBJ1-1; TRBD1 was called by the table and not checked on the DNA. TRBV21-1 is reported as a pseudogene. The CDR3 contains 14 residues. This chain's CDR3 is CASSKGQTDTEAFF. The CDR3 DNA reads TGTGCCAGCAGCAAAGGACAAACCGACACTGAAGCTTTCTTT.

V usage is TRBV10-2 and J usage is TRBJ1-1, with 11 bases aligning to TRBD1. Trimming took 6 bases from V and 7 from J; bases not matched to a gene: 7. The CDR3 extends over 14 amino acids. Germline lookup yields CDR1 WSHSY and CDR2 SAAADI. The CDR3 protein is CASSGQGALVEAFF. DNA of the CDR3: TGCGCCAGCAGCGGACAGGGGGCGTTGGTTGAAGCTTTCTTT.

The genes are TRBV10-1 and TRBJ2-2; unclear D gene. The CDR3 consists of 17 residues. Germline CDR1 is WNHNN and CDR2 is SYGVQD (reference sequence). With 3 bases removed from V and 3 bases from J, the gap between germline ends came to 17 bases. The CDR3 is CASSDQRSEAYTGELFF. As DNA, the CDR3 is TGCGCCAGCAGTGACCAACGCTCCGAGGCGTACACCGGGGAGCTGTTTTTT.

The sample holds a few counts of this clone. V usage is TRBV9 and J usage is TRBJ2-7; possibly TRBD1 for D (5 bases). V lost 5 bases and J 4 bases, leaving 13 bases between the germline ends. This CDR3 has 13 residues. Germline CDR1 and CDR2: SGDLS and YYNGEE. The chain's CDR3 is CASRVQGAYEQYF. The CDR3 bases are TGTGCCAGCAGGGTCCAGGGTGCGTACGAGCAGTACTTC.

The chain links TRBV19 to TRBJ2-3; 10 nucleotides align to TRBD2. V lost 3 bases, J lost 5 bases, and 8 bases stayed unmatched. CDR3 size: 16 residues. In germline, CDR1 is LNHDA, CDR2 SQIVND (reference sequence). CDR3 loop: CASSISQREGGDTQYF. The CDR3 nucleotides read TGTGCCAGTAGTATCTCCCAGCGGGAGGGAGGAGATACGCAGTATTTT.

This rearrangement joins TRBV6-4 to TRBJ2-3; 11 bases match TRBD2. The germline gives CDR1 MRHNA, CDR2 SNTAGT. V trimming: 0 bases; J trimming: 0 bases; junction bases outside the gene matches: 11. This CDR3 contains 20 residues. CDR3: CASSDSGLAGGHSSTDTQYF. DNA of the CDR3: TGTGCCAGCAGTGACTCAGGACTAGCGGGCGGACACTCTAGCACAGATACGCAGTATTTT.

The rearrangement links TRBV28 to TRBJ1-1; 7 positions match TRBD1. This CDR3 has 15 residues. V shed 5 bases and J 1 base; nucleotides not matched to a gene: 7. Germline-derived CDR1 and CDR2 are MDHEN and SYDVKM. The CDR3 protein is CASSLGGTENTEAFF. The CDR3 DNA follows: TGTGCCAGCAGTCTAGGGGGGACAGAGAACACTGAAGCTTTCTTT.

This chain joins TRBV5-4 and TRBJ2-3; 8 nucleotides align to TRBD2. The germline CDR1 and CDR2 sequences are SGHNT and YYREEE (reference sequence). This CDR3 is 15 amino acids long. V gave up 1 base and J gave up 4 bases; unmatched junction bases: 5. The CDR3 here is CASSLIPSGPDTQYF. CDR3 bases: TGTGCCAGCAGCTTGATTCCTAGCGGGCCAGATACGCAGTATTTT.

The V gene is TRBV7-9, the J gene TRBJ2-3; possibly TRBD2 for D (6 bases). The germline CDR1 and CDR2 sequences are SEHNR and FQNEAQ (reference sequence). This CDR3 region has 16 residues. V was clipped by 1 base and J by 1 base, with 12 bases between them. The CDR3, as DNA: TGTGCCAGCAGCTTAGATTTGGGAGGCGGCACAGATACGCAGTATTTT. Translated, it gives CASSLDLGGGTDTQYF.

The chain employs TRBV6-1 and TRBJ1-4; D is unresolved. The CDR3 is 16 amino acids. Between the trimmed V and J ends, which lost 2 bases and 6 bases, there was a span of 16 bases. CDR1 is MNHNS, CDR2 SASEGT, per germline. In nucleotides, the CDR3 is TGTGCCAGCAGTGAATTTAGGAGACCTACTCATGAAAAACTGTTTTTT. Translated, it gives CASSEFRRPTHEKLFF.

The chain is built from TRBV5-4 and TRBJ1-1; no clear D. Per the germline V gene, CDR1 is SGHNT and CDR2 is YYREEE (reference sequence). The V end lost 1 base, the J end lost 3 bases, and 13 bases lay between the germline ends. The CDR3 has 15 residues. The CDR3 spells CASSLSSGGDTEAFF. The CDR3 coding sequence is TGTGCCAGCAGCTTGTCTTCGGGAGGCGACACTGAAGCTTTCTTT.

The CDR3 nucleotides read TGTGCCAGCAGCTTAGGGACAGGAAGCTCCTACGAGCAGTACTTC. Translation gives CASSLGTGSSYEQYF. The chain combines TRBV7-9 with TRBJ2-7; 7 bases fit TRBD1. CDR3 length: 15 residues. Germline CDR1 is SEHNR and CDR2 is FQNEAQ (reference sequence). J gave up 0 bases and V 1 base, and 3 bases lay outside the gene matches.

The chain joins TRBV11-2 to TRBJ2-7; TRBD2 might be the D (6 bases). The CDR3 contains 15 residues. Between the trimmed V and J ends, which lost 1 base and 7 bases, there was a span of 17 bases. CDR1 and CDR2 from the germline V gene are SGHAT and FQNNGV. The CDR3, as DNA: TGTGCCAGCAGCTTAGTGGGGCTACTAGCAATTGAGCAGTACTTC. Encoded protein: CASSLVGLLAIEQYF.

The J gene is TRBJ1-3, the V gene TRBV10-3, with D tentatively TRBD1 (5 bases). CDR1 is ENHRY and CDR2 is SYGVKD in the germline V gene. The V end was cut by 0 bases, the J end by 5 bases, with 11 bases between. CDR3 length equals 15 residues. The CDR3 sequence is CAISESKGRRNTIYF. CDR3 nucleotide sequence: TGTGCCATCAGTGAGTCGAAGGGGAGGAGAAACACCATATATTTT.

Worth noting for this clone: One base away lies a much larger clone, so this may be a sequencing read error. The chain uses TRBV4-1 and TRBJ1-1; 9 bases are a match to TRBD1. The CDR3 consists of 13 residues. Germline CDR1 and CDR2: MGHRA and YSYEKL. J lost 5 bases, V lost 4 bases, and 2 bases had no gene match. Here the CDR3 DNA reads TGCGCCAGCAGCCGGGACAGGGATACTGAAGCTTTCTTT. Its translation is CASSRDRDTEAFF.

V usage is TRBV5-4 and J usage is TRBJ2-3; possibly TRBD2 for D (6 bases). Germline CDR1 and CDR2: SGHNT and YYREEE (reference sequence). This CDR3 region has 15 residues. Trimming took 0 bases from V and 4 from J, leaving 12 bases between them. The CDR3 region has the DNA TGTGCCAGCAGCTTGGATCGGGGGAGGCCAGATACGCAGTATTTT. Amino acids: CASSLDRGRPDTQYF.

CDR3: CASSATGMVLYTF. DNA of the CDR3: TGTGCCAGCAGCGCCACAGGGATGGTTCTCTACACCTTC. V gene TRBV9 combines with J gene TRBJ1-2, with D possibly being TRBD1 (6 bases). Trimming removed 3 bases from V and 10 bases from J, with 16 bases in between. There are 13 residues in the CDR3. The germline CDR1 and CDR2 sequences are SGDLS and YYNGEE.

The chain is built from TRBV5-1 and TRBJ2-3; D might be TRBD2 (5 bases). CDR1 and CDR2 (germline): SGHRS, YFSETQ. V lost 0 bases, J lost 2 bases, and 10 bases lay in between. The CDR3 runs 15 residues. CDR3 sequence (DNA): TGCGCCAGCAGCTTGGAAGGACTCGCCACAGATACGCAGTATTTT. Its protein product is CASSLEGLATDTQYF.